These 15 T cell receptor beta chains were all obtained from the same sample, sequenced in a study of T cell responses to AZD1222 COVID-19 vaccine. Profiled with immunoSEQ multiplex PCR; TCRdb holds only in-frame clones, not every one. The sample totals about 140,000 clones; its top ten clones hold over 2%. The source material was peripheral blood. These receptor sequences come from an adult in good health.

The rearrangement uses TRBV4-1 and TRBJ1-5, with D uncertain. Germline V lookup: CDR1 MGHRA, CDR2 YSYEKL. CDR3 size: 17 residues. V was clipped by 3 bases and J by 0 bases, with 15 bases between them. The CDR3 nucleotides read TGCGCCAGCAGCCATTTCCGAGGAACTTATAGCAATCAGCCCCAGCATTTT. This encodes CASSHFRGTYSNQPQHF.

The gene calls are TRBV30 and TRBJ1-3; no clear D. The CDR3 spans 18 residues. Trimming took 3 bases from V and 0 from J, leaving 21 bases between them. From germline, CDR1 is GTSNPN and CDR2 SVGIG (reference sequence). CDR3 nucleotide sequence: TGTGCCTGGAGCTCCCGGGATCGTACGTGGTCCTCTGGAAACACCATATATTTT. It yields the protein CAWSSRDRTWSSGNTIYF.

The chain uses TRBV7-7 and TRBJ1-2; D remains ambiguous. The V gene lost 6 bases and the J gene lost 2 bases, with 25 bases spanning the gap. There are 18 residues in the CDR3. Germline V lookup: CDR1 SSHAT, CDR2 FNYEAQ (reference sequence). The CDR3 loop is CASSTFGRDLTINYGYTF. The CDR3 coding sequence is TGTGCCAGCAGTACTTTCGGGAGGGATCTTACGATAAACTATGGCTACACCTTC. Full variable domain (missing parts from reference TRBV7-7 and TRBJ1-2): GAGVSQSPRYKVTKRGQDVTLRCDPISSHATLYWYQQALGQGPEFLTYFNYEAQPDKSGLPSDRFSAERPEGSISTLTIQRTEQRDSAMYRCASSTFGRDLTINYGYTFGSGTRLTVV.

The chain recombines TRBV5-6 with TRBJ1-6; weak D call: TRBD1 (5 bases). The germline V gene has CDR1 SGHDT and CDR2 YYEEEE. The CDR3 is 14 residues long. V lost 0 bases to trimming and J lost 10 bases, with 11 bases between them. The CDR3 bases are TGTGCCAGCAGCTTGGGGGCAGGGCGATCACCCCTCCACTTT. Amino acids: CASSLGAGRSPLHF.

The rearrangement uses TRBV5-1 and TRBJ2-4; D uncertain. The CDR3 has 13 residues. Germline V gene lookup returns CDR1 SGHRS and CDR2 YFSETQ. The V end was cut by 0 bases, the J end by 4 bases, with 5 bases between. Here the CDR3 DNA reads TGCGCCAGCAGCTTGGATGTGAAAAACATTCAGTACTTC. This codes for CASSLDVKNIQYF. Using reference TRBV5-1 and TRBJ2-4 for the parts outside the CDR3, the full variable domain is KAGVTQTPRYLIKTRGQQVTLSCSPISGHRSVSWYQQTPGQGLQFLFEYFSETQRNKGNFPGRFSGRQFSNSRSEMNVSTLELGDSALYLCASSLDVKNIQYFGAGTRLSVL.

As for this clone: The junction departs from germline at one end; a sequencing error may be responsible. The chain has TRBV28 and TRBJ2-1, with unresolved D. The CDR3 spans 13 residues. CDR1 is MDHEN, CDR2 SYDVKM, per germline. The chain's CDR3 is CASSLVSHNEQFF. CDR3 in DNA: TGTGCCAGCAGTTTGGTCTCCCACAATGAGCAGTTCTTC.

CDR3 in DNA: TGTGCCAGCAGTTCCGGACTCTCTGGAAACACCATATATTTT. It codes for CASSSGLSGNTIYF. The chain couples TRBV27 to TRBJ1-3; no clear D gene. Trimming shortened V by 4 bases and J by 0 bases, and 7 bases separated the two germline ends. The CDR3 loop spans 14 amino acids. The germline gives CDR1 MNHEY, CDR2 SMNVEV (reference sequence).

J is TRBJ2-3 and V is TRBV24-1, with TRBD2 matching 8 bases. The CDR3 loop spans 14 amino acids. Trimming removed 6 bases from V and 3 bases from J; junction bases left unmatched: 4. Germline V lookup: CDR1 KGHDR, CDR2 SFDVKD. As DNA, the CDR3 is TGTGCCACCAGTTCCGGGGGGGCTACAGATACGCAGTATTTT. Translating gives CATSSGGATDTQYF.

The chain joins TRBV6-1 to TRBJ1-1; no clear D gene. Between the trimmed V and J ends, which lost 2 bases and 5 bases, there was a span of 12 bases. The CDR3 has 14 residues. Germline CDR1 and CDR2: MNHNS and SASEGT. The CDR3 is CASSEWQGKTEAFF. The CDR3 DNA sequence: TGTGCCAGCAGTGAATGGCAAGGAAAAACTGAAGCTTTCTTT.

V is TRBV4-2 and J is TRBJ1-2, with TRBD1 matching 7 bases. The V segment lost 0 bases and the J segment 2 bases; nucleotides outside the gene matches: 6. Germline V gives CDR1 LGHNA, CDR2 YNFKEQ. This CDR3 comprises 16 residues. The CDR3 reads CASSQDHQGVNYGYTF. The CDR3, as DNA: TGTGCCAGCAGCCAAGATCATCAGGGGGTCAACTATGGCTACACCTTC.

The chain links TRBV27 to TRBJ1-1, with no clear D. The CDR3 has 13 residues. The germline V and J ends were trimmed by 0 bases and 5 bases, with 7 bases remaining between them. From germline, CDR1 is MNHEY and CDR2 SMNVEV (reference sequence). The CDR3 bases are TGTGCCAGCAGTTTATCTAGAGGTACTGAAGCTTTCTTT. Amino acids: CASSLSRGTEAFF.

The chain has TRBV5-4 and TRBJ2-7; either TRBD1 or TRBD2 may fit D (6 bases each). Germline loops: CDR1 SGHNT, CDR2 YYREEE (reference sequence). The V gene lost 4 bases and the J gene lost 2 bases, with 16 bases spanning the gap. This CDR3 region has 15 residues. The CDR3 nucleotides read TGTGCCAGCAGCCTGGGGGGCAACAGGGCCTACGAGCAGTACTTC. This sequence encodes CASSLGGNRAYEQYF.

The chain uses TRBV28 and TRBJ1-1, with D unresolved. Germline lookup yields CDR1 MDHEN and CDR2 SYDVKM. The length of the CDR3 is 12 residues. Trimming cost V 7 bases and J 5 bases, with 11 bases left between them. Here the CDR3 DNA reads TGTGCCAGCAACGTGCTTAATACTGAAGCTTTCTTT. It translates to CASNVLNTEAFF. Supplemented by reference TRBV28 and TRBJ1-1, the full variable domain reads DVKVTQSSRYLVKRTGEKVFLECVQDMDHENMFWYRQDPGLGLRLIYFSYDVKMKEKGDIPEGYSVSREKKERFSLILESASTNQTSMYLCASNVLNTEAFFGQGTRLTVV.

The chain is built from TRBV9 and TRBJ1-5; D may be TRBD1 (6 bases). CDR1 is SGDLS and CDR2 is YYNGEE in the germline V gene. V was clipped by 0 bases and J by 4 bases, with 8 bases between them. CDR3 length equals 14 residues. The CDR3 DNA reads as TGTGCCAGCAGCGTAGCGGACAGTAATCAGCCCCAGCATTTT. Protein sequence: CASSVADSNQPQHF.

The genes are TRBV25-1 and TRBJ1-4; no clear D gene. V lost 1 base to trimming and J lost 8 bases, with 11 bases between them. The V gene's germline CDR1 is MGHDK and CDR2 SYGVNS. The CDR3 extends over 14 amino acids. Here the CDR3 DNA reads TGTGCCAGCAGTGAATTCCTCCCTGGGGAAAAACTGTTTTTT. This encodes CASSEFLPGEKLFF.